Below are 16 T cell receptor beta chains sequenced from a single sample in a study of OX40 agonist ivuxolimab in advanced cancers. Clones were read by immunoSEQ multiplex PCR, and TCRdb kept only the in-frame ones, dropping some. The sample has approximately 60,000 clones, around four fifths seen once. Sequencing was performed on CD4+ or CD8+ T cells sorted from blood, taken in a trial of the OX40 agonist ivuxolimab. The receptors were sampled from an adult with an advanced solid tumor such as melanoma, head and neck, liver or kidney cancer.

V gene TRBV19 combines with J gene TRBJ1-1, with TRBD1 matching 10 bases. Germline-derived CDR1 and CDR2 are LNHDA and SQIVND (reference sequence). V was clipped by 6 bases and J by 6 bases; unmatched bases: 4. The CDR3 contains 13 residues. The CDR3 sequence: CASSLGTGAEAFF. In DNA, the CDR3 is TGTGCCAGTAGCTTGGGGACAGGGGCTGAAGCTTTCTTT.

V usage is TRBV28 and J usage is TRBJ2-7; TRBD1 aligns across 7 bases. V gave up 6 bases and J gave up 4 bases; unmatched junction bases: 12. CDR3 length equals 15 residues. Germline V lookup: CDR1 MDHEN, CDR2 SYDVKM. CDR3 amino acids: CASSLPRTGQYEQYF. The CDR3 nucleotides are TGTGCCAGCAGCCTGCCTCGGACAGGCCAATACGAGCAGTACTTC.

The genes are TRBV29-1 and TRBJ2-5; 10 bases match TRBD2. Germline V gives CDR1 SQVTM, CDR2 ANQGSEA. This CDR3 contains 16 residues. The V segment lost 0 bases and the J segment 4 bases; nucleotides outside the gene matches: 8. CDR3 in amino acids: CSVEDALAGVVETQYF. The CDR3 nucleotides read TGCAGCGTTGAAGATGCCCTAGCGGGAGTTGTAGAGACCCAGTACTTC. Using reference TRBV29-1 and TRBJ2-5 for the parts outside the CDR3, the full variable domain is SAVISQKPSRDICQRGTSLTIQCQVDSQVTMMFWYRQQPGQSLTLIATANQGSEATYESGFVIDKFPISRPNLTFSTLTVSNMSPEDSSIYLCSVEDALAGVVETQYFGPGTRLLVL.

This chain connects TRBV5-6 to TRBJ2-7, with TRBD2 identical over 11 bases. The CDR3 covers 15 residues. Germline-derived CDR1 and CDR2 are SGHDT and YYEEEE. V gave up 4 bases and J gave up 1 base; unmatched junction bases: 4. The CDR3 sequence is CASSRGLAGSYEQYF. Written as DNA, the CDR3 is TGTGCCAGCAGCCGCGGACTAGCGGGTTCCTACGAGCAGTACTTC.

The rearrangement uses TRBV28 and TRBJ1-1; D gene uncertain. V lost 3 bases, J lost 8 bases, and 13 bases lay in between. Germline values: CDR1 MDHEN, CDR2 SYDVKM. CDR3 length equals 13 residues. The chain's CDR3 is CASSLVLGSEAFF. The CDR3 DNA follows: TGTGCCAGCAGTTTGGTACTAGGGAGCGAAGCTTTCTTT.

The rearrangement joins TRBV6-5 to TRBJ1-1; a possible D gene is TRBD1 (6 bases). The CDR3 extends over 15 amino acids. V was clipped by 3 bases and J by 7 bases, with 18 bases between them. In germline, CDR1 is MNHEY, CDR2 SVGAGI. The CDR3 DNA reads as TGTGCCAGCAGTTATTCTTATCGGACAGATCTTGAAGCTTTCTTT. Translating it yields CASSYSYRTDLEAFF.

The CDR3 reads CASSVELSGRAMEDTQYF. The CDR3 coding sequence is TGTGCCAGCAGCGTAGAACTGAGCGGGAGGGCCATGGAAGATACGCAGTATTTT. The rearrangement joins TRBV9 to TRBJ2-3, with 10 nucleotides matching TRBD2. Germline V gene lookup returns CDR1 SGDLS and CDR2 YYNGEE. The CDR3 loop spans 18 amino acids. V shed 0 bases, J shed 5 bases, and the junction held 12 bases outside the gene matches.

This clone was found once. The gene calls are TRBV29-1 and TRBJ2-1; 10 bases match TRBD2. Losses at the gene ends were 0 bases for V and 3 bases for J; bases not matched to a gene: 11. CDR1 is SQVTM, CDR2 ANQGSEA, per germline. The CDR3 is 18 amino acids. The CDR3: CSVEDPSILAGNYNEQFF. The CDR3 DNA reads TGCAGCGTTGAAGACCCTAGCATACTAGCGGGGAACTACAATGAGCAGTTCTTC.

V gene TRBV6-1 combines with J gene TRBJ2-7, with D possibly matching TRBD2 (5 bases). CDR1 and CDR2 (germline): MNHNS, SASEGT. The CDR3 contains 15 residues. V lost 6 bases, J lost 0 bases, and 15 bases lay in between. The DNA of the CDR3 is TGTGCCAGCAGGACGGTGGAGGTCAGCTCCTACGAGCAGTACTTC. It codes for CASRTVEVSSYEQYF.

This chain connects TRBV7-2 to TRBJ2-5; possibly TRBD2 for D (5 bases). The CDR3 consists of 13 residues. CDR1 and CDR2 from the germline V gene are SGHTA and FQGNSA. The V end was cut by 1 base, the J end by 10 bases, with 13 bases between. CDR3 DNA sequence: TGTGCCAGCAGCTTAGGGGCACCCGGGATCCAGTACTTC. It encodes CASSLGAPGIQYF.

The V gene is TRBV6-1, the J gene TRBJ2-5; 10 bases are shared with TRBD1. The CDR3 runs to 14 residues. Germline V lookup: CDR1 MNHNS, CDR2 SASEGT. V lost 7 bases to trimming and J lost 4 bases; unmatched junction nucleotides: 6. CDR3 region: CASNRDRGRETQYF. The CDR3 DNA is TGTGCCAGCAATCGGGACAGGGGACGAGAGACCCAGTACTTC.

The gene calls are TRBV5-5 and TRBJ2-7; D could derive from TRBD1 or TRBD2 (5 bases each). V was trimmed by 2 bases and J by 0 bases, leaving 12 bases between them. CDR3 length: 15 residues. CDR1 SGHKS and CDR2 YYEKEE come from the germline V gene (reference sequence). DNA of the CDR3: TGTGCCAGCAGCTTTATGGGGGATAGCTCCTACGAGCAGTACTTC. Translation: CASSFMGDSSYEQYF. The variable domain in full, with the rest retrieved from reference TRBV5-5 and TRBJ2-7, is DAGVTQSPTHLIKTRGQQVTLRCSPISGHKSVSWYQQVLGQGPQFIFQYYEKEERGRGNFPDRFSARQFPNYSSELNVNALLLGDSALYLCASSFMGDSSYEQYFGPGTRLTVT.

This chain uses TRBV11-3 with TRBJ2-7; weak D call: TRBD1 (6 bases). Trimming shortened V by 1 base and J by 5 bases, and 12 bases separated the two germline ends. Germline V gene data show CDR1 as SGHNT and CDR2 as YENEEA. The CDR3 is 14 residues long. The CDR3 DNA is TGTGCCAGCAGCTTAGCAACACAGGGACACGAGCAGTACTTC. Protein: CASSLATQGHEQYF.

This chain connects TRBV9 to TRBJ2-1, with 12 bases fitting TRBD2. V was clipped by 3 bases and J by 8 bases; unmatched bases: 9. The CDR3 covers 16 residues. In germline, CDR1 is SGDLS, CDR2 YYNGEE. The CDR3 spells CASSARTSGRSHEQFF. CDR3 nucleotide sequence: TGTGCCAGCAGCGCACGAACTAGCGGGAGGTCCCATGAGCAGTTCTTC.

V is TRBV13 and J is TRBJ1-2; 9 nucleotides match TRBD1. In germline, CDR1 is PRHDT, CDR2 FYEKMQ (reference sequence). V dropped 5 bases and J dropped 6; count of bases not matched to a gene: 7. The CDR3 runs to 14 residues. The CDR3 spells CASSPTGGADGYTF. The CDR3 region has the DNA TGTGCCAGCAGCCCCACAGGGGGCGCGGATGGCTACACCTTC.

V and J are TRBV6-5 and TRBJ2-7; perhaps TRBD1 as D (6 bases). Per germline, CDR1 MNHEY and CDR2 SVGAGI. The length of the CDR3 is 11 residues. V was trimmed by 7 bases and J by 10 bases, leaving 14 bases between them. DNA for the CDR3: TGTGCCAGCACTCAGGGGTCGCAACAGTACTTC. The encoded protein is CASTQGSQQYF.